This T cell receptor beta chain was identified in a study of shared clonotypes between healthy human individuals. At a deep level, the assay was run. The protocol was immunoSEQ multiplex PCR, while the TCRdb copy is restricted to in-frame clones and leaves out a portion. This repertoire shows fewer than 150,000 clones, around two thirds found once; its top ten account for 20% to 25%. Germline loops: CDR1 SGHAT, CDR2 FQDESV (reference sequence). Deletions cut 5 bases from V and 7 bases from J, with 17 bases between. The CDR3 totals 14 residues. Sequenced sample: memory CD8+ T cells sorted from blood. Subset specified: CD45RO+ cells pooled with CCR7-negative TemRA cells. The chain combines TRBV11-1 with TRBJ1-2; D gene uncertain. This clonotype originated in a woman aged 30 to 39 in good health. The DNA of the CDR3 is TGTGCCAGCAGCCCGTCAGAGGAATCGGCTGGCTACACCTTC. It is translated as CASSPSEESAGYTF.